The sequence of this TCR beta chain was determined in a study of T cell repertoires in cytomegalovirus infection. With respect to this clonotype: Antigen specificity is unknown.

CDR1 and CDR2 (germline): KGHDR, SFDVKD. CDR3 length: 17 amino acids. Trimming cost V 4 bases and J 2 bases; bases outside gene matches: 5. TCRdb re-called the reads through MiXCR, storing one row per CDR3 protein. The sample shows under 300,000 distinct CDR3 sequences, around 20% of them seen only once. The chain uses TRBV24-1 and TRBJ2-3; the match to TRBD2 covers 13 bases. The source of this sequence is a human donor in good health (CMV status not recorded). Some clones in this sample may be carry-over from other donors' samples. Sample: cultured PBMCs, taken from culture after CMV antigen stimulation. CDR3 residues: CATSDRGLAGNTDTQYF. The CDR3 coding sequence is TGTGCCACCAGTGACCGGGGACTAGCGGGGAACACAGATACGCAGTATTTT.